The source of this T cell receptor beta chain is a study of response to subunit inactivated influenza vaccine (dated by TCRdb to 2016 to 2018). With regard to the full study: To follow how T cells responded to a trivalent subunit inactivated influenza vaccine, the researchers relied on deep quantitative profiling of the T cell receptor repertoire. The study at large found these results: According to the authors, only a limited number of new T cells may be recruited by each seasonal influenza vaccination.

Of note for this clonotype: What antigen it recognizes has not been identified. Base qualities are missing; no much larger clone stands one base away.

V sheds 5 bases and J sheds 11 bases, leaving 14 bases between their ends. From its cysteine to its phenylalanine, the CDR3 spans 12 amino acids. The DNA shown is the 36-base CDR3, in frame from base 1. CDR1 and CDR2, looked up from the germline V gene, are SGHTA and FQGNSA. The library came from RT-PCR. The sequencer listed for this sample is Illumina HiSeq 2500. Using fastp at Q25 and MiXCR, TCRdb reprocessed the public reads and kept productive beta chains. Rows merge per CDR3 protein into single entries with the most common DNA and genes. Present in this sample are some 500,000 distinct CDR3 sequences, approximately 16% of which were seen just once. The ten largest account for 3% of the sample.

The material sequenced was CD4+ T cells sorted from PBMCs, taken 23 months after vaccination. The chain uses TRBV7-2 and TRBJ2-3, with a tentative D gene TRBD1 over 6 matching bases. This receptor was identified in a man aged 45-69 years who received an inactivated influenza vaccine. Donor details come from another sample of the same person, matched by shared clones. Here is the DNA: TGTGCCAGCAGCGGCAACAGGGCGTTGCAGTATTTT. Translated, this gives CASSGNRALQYF. Beyond the CDR3, the reference TRBV7-2 and TRBJ2-3 genes provide the residues; the full variable domain reads: GAGVSQSPSNKVTEKGKDVELRCDPISGHTALYWYRQSLGQGLEFLIYFQGNSAPDKSGLPSDRFSAERTGGSVSTLTIQRTQQEDSAVYLCASSGNRALQYFGPGTRLTVL.